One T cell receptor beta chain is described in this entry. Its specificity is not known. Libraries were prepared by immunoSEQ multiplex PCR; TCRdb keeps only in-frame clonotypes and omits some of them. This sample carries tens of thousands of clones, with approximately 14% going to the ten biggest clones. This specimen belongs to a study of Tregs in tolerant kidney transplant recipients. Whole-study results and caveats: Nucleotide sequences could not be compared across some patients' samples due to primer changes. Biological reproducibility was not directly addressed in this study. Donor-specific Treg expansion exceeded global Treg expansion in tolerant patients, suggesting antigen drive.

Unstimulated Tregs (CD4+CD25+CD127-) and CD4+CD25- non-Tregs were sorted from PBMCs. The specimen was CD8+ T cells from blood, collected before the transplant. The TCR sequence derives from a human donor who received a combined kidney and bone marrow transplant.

CDR3 residues: CASSIRGLAGDDEQFF. The sequenced part of the CDR3 DNA is TGTGCCAGTAGTATCCGGGGACTAGCGGGAGATGATGAG. This chain uses TRBV19 with TRBJ2-1, with 14 bases lining up with TRBD2. The CDR3 is cut off 3 residues early in the read; its end comes from the germline J gene. V trimming: 3 bases; J trimming: 8 bases; junction bases outside the gene matches: 6. Germline V gene lookup returns CDR1 LNHDA and CDR2 SQIVND (reference sequence). The CDR3 is 16 amino acids.